The 3 T cell receptor beta chains below were found in one sample sequenced in a study of human T cells and chemical hapten exposure. One entry per CDR3 protein, called by TCRdb with MiXCR from the RACE reads. The sample shows roughly 69,000 distinct CDR3 sequences, approximately 10% of them seen only once. Regarding time point: patch test 2, 6 weeks after DPC sensitization. Treatment in this sample: therapeutic diphenylcyclopropenone sensitization with weekly scalp DPC. Specimen: whole blood, collected in connection with sensitization to the hapten diphenylcyclopropenone (DPC). These receptors all stem from a woman aged 45-65 years with alopecia areata. Some clones in this sample may be carry-over from other donors' samples.

The rearrangement uses TRBV7-9 and TRBJ2-5; 9 nucleotides match TRBD2. The ends lost 1 base at V and 1 base at J; junction bases unmatched: 10. The CDR3 is 18 amino acids. Per the germline V gene, CDR1 is SEHNR and CDR2 is FQNEAQ (reference sequence). For the CDR3, the DNA is TGTGCCAGCAGCTTAGGAGCGGGAGGATGGGGTGCCCAAGAGACCCAGTACTTC. Protein product: CASSLGAGGWGAQETQYF.

The sample holds many counts of this clonotype. Written as DNA, the CDR3 is TGCAGTGCGAGGGGACTAGCGGGAGTTCGCACAGATACGCAGTATTTT. Amino acid sequence: CSARGLAGVRTDTQYF. The V call is TRBV20-1, the J call TRBJ2-3; TRBD2 agrees at 14 bases. V trimming: 6 bases; J trimming: 1 base; junction bases outside the gene matches: 6. This CDR3 has 16 amino acids. Germline V gene data show CDR1 as DFQATT and CDR2 as SNEGSKA (reference sequence).

This clonotype came up a few times. The chain employs TRBV5-1 and TRBJ1-2, with D possibly being TRBD1 (5 bases). Germline V CDR1 and CDR2: SGHRS, YFSETQ. Deletions cut 2 bases from V and 1 base from J, with 9 bases between. This CDR3 has 14 amino acids. The CDR3 reads CASSFGGNNYGYTF. In nucleotides, the CDR3 is TGCGCCAGCAGCTTCGGGGGAAATAACTATGGCTACACCTTC.